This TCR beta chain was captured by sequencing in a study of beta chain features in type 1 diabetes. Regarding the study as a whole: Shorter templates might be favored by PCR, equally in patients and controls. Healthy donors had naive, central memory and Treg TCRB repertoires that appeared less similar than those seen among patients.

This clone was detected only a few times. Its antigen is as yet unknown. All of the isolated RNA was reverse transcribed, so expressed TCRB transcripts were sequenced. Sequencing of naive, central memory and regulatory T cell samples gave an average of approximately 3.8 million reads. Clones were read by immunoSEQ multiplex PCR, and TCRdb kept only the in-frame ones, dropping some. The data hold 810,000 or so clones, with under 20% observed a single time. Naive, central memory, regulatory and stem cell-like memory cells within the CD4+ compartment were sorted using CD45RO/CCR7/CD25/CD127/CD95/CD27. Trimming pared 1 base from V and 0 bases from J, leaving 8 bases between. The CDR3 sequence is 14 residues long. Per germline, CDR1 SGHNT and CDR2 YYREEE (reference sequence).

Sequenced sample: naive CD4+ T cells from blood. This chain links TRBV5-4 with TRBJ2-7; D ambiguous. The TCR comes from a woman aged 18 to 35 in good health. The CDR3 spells CASSLNADSYEQYF. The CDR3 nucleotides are TGTGCCAGCAGCTTGAATGCTGACTCCTACGAGCAGTACTTC.